This T cell receptor (beta chain) was documented in a study of blood T cell repertoires in COVID-19. Across the whole study: COVID-19 samples from acute and convalescent phases originated in the United States, Italy and Spain. Sources were T cells, B-cell-depleted T cells, or PBMCs; the material itself was cDNA or gDNA.

This CDR3 comprises 16 residues. V trimming: 4 bases; J trimming: 1 base; junction bases outside the gene matches: 11. Germline V gene data show CDR1 as SGHNT and CDR2 as YYREEE (reference sequence). This clone was seen ten or more times. Original methodology: For nucleated cells, counts were estimated from reference gene primer amplification. Measured with immunoSEQ multiplex PCR; TCRdb has only the in-frame clones, and not every one. V, J and clone size are taken as reported in that table, and D and trimming were inferred from the DNA itself. This table holds about 140,000 clones, around 80% found once.

The gene calls are TRBV5-4 and TRBJ2-7, with TRBD2 matching over 7 bases. The sequence derives from a man aged 70 or older who had recovered from COVID-19. The sample consisted of peripheral blood. CDR3 region: CASSKLLGGGSYEQYF. CDR3 in DNA: TGTGCCAGCAGCAAGTTACTTGGGGGAGGGTCCTACGAGCAGTACTTC.